This T cell receptor beta chain appears in the sequencing data of a study of blood T cell repertoires in COVID-19 (dated by TCRdb to about 2020). Turning to the overall study: Collaborator samples came from the United States, Italy and Spain and covered acute and convalescent phases of COVID-19. The repertoires were released in a freely available public database intended as a resource for research on the immune response to SARS-CoV-2. The samples were drawn from two sources: the first 160 participants of the ongoing ImmuneRACE study, and 1,254 subjects contributed by 6 global collaborators. The sample metadata nearly always contained a de-identified subject ID, COVID-19 status, age in years and sex. Deeply sampled blood TCRbeta repertoires from subjects exposed to, actively infected with, or recovered from COVID-19 were included in the dataset. The prospective study material was composed of cDNA or gDNA derived from T cells, B-cell-depleted T cells, or PBMCs. Where available, HLA class I and class II types were taken from metadata supplied by the sample provider and were not determined by assay-based typing.

At one collaborating source in Seattle, patients were enrolled during active infection and were followed longitudinally through the course of disease. Each collaborating institution followed its own protocols to collect whole blood in K2EDTA tubes. For TCRbeta analysis, collaborator samples were shipped as frozen whole blood, as isolated PBMCs, or as DNA extracted from either sample type. A word on this clone: There is no known antigen for this receptor. No base quality values were provided; no much bigger clone lies one nucleotide off.

Study-wide findings and limitations: Clinical and demographic metadata were provided uncurated, with the amount varying by source and participant.

V trim: 5 bases; J trim: 2 bases; unmatched bases: 4. Taken from the germline V gene, the CDR1 and CDR2 loops are SGHDN and FVKESK. From its cysteine to its phenylalanine, the CDR3 spans 15 amino acids. Kept here is only the CDR3 DNA, which spans 45 bases and is read in frame from base 1. The immunoSEQ Assay, a bias-controlled multiplex PCR, was used to amplify TCRbeta CDR3 regions from genomic DNA. For the original study's pipeline: Within the assay, amplification of reference gene primers was used to estimate how many nucleated cells each sample contained. To quantify the absolute abundance of each unique TCRbeta CDR3 rearrangement, sequence reads were collapsed and filtered. For each sample, productive Simpson clonality was calculated by taking the square root of Simpson's diversity index across productive rearrangements. In its TCRdb copy, this immuneACCESS table keeps in-frame sequences only and misses some clones. Where compared with another copy, unresolved V genes explain less than half of these, and the others have no known cause. V, J and clone size reflect that table, while D and trimming were determined from the DNA. Here the sample has about 200,000 clones; roughly 94% occur a single time. The top ten clonotypes cover 0.76% of the sample.

The specimen sequenced was peripheral blood. The origin of this receptor is a man aged 30 to 45 with COVID-19, enrolled during active disease. The rearranged segments are TRBV14 and TRBJ1-1; 11 central nucleotides agree with TRBD1. The CDR3 in this case is CASSYRTGGNTEAFF. The DNA sequence is as follows: TGTGCCAGCAGCTATAGGACAGGGGGCAACACTGAAGCTTTCTTT.